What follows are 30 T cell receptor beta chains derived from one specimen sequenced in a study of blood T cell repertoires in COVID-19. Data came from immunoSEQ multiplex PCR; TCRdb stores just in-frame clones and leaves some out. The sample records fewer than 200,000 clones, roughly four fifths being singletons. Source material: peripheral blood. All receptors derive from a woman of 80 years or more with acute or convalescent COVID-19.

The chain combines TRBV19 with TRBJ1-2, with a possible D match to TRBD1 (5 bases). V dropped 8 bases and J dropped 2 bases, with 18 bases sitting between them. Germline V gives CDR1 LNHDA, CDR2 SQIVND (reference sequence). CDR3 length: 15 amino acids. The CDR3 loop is CASSASGLQNYGYTF. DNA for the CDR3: TGTGCCAGTTCTGCGTCGGGACTGCAGAACTATGGCTACACCTTC.

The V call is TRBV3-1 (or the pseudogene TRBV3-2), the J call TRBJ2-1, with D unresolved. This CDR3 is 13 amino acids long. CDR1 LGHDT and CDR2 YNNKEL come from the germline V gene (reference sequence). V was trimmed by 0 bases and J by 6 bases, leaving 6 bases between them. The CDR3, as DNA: TGTGCCAGCAGCCAAGATCTACCCAATGAGCAGTTCTTC. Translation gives CASSQDLPNEQFF.

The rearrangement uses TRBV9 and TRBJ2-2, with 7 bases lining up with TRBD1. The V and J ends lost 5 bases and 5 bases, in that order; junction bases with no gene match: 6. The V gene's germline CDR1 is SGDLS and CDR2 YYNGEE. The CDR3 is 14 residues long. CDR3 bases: TGTGCCAGCAGAACCGGGACAGATACCGGGGAGCTGTTTTTT. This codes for CASRTGTDTGELFF.

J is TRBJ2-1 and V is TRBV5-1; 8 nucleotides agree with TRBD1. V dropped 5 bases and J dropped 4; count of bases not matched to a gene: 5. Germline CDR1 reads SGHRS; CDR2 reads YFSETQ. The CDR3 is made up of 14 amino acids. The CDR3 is CASRRTGRYNEQFF. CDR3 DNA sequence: TGCGCCAGCAGAAGGACAGGGCGGTACAATGAGCAGTTCTTC. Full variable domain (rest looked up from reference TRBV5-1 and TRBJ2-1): KAGVTQTPRYLIKTRGQQVTLSCSPISGHRSVSWYQQTPGQGLQFLFEYFSETQRNKGNFPGRFSGRQFSNSRSEMNVSTLELGDSALYLCASRRTGRYNEQFFGPGTRLTVL.

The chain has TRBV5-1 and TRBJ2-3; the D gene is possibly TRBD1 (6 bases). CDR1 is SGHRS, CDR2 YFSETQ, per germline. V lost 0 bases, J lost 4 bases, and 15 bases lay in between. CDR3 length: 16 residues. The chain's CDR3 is CASSLEGRGGSDTQYF. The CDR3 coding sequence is TGCGCCAGCAGCTTGGAAGGGCGTGGGGGCTCAGATACGCAGTATTTT.

CDR3 DNA sequence: TGTGCCAGCAGCCTCGGACAGAATTCTGCCTACGAGCAGTACTTC. It translates to CASSLGQNSAYEQYF. The chain links TRBV7-2 to TRBJ2-7, with D tentatively TRBD1 (6 bases). This CDR3 contains 15 residues. Trimming pared 5 bases from V and 2 bases from J, leaving 16 bases between. Germline CDR1 reads SGHTA; CDR2 reads FQGNSA.

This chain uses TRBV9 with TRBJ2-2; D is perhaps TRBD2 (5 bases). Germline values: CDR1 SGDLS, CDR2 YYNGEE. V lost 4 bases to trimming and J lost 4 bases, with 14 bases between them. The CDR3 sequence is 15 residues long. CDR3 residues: CASSSSKGVTGELFF. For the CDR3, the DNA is TGTGCCAGCAGCTCTAGCAAGGGCGTCACCGGGGAGCTGTTTTTT.

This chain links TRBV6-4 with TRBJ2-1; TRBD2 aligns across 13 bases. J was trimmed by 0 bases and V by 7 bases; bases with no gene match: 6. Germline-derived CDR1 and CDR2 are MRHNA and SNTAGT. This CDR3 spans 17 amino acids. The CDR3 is CASTGLAGVNSYNEQFF. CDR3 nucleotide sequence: TGTGCCAGCACTGGACTAGCGGGGGTCAACTCCTACAATGAGCAGTTCTTC.

This chain's CDR3 is CASSQDGRAFF. The CDR3 nucleotides are TGCGCCAGCAGCCAAGATGGGCGAGCTTTCTTT. The chain uses TRBV4-3 and TRBJ1-1, with D unclear. Trimming took off 0 bases at V and 10 bases at J, with 6 bases between the two ends. Germline V CDR1 and CDR2: LGHNA, YSLEER. The CDR3 covers 11 residues.

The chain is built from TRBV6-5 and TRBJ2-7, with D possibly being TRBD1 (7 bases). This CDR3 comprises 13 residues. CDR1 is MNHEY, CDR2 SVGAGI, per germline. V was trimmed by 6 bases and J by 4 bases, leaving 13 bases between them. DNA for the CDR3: TGTGCCAGCAGAAGACAGGGAGGTTACGAGCAGTACTTC. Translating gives CASRRQGGYEQYF.

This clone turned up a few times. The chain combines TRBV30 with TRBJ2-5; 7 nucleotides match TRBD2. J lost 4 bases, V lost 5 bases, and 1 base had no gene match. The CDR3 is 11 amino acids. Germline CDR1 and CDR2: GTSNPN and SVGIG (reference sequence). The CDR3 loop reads CAWGLGETQYF. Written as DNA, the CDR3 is TGTGCCTGGGGACTAGGAGAGACCCAGTACTTC.

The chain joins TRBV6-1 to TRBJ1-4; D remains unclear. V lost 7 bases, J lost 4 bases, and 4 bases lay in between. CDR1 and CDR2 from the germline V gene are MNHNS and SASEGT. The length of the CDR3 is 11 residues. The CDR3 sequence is CASNFNEKLFF. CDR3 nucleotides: TGTGCCAGCAACTTTAATGAAAAACTGTTTTTT.

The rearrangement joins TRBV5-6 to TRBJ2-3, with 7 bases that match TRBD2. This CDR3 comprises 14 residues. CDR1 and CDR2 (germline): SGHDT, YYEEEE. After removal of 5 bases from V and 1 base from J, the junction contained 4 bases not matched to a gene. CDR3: CASRLRGGTDTQYF. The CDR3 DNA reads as TGTGCCAGCAGGTTACGGGGGGGCACAGATACGCAGTATTTT.

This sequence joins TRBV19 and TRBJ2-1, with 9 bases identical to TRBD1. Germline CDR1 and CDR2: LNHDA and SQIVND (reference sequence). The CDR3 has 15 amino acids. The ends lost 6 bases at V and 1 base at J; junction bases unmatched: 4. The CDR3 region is CASRTGTGSYNEQFF. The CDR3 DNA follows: TGTGCCAGTAGAACCGGGACAGGGTCCTACAATGAGCAGTTCTTC.

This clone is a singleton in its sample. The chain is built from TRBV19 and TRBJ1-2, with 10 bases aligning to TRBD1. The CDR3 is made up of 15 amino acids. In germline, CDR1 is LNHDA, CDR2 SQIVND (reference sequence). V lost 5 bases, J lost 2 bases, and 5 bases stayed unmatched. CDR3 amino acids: CASSSGQGDNYGYTF. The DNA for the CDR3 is TGTGCCAGTAGTTCCGGACAGGGGGACAACTATGGCTACACCTTC.

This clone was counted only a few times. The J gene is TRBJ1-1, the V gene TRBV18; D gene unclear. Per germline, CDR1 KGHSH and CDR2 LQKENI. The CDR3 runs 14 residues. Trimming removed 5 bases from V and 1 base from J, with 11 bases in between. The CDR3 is CASSFSGKNTEAFF. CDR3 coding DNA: TGTGCCAGCTCATTCTCAGGAAAGAACACTGAAGCTTTCTTT. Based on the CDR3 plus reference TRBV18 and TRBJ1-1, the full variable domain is NAGVMQNPRHLVRRRGQEARLRCSPMKGHSHVYWYRQLPEEGLKFMVYLQKENIIDESGMPKERFSAEFPKEGPSILRIQQVVRGDSAAYFCASSFSGKNTEAFFGQGTRLTVV.

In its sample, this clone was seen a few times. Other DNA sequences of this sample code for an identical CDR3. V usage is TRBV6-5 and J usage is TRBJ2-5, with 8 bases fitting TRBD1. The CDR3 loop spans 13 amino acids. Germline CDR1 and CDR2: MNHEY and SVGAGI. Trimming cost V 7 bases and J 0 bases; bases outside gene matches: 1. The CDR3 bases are TGTGCCAGCAACAGGGGGTACCAAGAGACCCAGTACTTC. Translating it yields CASNRGYQETQYF.

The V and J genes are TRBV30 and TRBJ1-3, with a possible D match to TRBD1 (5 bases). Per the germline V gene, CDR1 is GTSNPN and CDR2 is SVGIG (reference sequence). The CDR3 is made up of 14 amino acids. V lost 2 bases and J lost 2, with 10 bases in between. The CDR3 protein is CAWSPGEPGNTIYF. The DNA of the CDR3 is TGTGCCTGGAGTCCGGGGGAACCTGGAAACACCATATATTTT.

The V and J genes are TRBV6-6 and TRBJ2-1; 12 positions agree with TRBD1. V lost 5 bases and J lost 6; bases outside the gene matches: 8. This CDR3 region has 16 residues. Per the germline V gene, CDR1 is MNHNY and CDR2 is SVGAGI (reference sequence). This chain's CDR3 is CASSPAGTGGFNEQFF. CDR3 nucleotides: TGTGCCAGCAGTCCGGCCGGGACAGGGGGCTTCAATGAGCAGTTCTTC.

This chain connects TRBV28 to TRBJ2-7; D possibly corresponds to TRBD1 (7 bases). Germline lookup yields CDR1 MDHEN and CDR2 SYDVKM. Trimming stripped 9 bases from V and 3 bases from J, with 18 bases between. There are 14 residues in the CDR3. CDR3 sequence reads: CASTRGGGIYEQYF. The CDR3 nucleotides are TGTGCCAGTACAAGAGGAGGGGGCATCTACGAGCAGTACTTC.

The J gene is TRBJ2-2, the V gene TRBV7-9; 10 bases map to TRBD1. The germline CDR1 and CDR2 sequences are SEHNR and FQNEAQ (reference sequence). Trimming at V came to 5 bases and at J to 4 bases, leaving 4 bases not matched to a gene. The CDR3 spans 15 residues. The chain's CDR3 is CASSAGQGTTGELFF. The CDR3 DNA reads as TGTGCCAGCAGCGCGGGACAGGGGACCACCGGGGAGCTGTTTTTT.

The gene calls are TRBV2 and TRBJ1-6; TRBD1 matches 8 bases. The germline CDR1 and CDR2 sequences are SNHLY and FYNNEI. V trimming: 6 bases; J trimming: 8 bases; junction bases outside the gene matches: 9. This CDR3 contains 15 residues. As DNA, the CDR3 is TGTGCCAGCAGAATGGACAGGGTTTGGTATTCACCCCTCCACTTT. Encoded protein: CASRMDRVWYSPLHF. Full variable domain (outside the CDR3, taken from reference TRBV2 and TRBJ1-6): EPEVTQTPSHQVTQMGQEVILRCVPISNHLYFYWYRQILGQKVEFLVSFYNNEISEKSEIFDDQFSVERPDGSNFTLKIRSTKLEDSAMYFCASRMDRVWYSPLHFGNGTRLTVT.

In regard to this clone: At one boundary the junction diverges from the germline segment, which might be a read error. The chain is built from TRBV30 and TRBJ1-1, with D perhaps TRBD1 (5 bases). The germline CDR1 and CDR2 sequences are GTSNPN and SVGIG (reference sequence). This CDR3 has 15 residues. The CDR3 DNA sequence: TGTGCCTGGAGCGACCCCCGAGCAGGGAACGCTGAAGCTTTCTTT. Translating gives CAWSDPRAGNAEAFF.

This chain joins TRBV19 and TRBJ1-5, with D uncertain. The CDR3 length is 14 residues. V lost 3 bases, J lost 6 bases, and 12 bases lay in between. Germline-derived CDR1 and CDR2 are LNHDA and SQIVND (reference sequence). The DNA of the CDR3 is TGTGCCAGTAGTATGCAGTTATGGAGTCAGCCCCAGCATTTT. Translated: CASSMQLWSQPQHF.

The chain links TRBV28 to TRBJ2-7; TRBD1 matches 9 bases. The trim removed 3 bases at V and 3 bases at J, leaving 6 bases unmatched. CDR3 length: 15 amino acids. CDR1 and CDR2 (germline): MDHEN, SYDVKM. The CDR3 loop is CASSLTGGALYEQYF. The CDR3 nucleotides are TGTGCCAGCAGTTTGACAGGGGGGGCCCTCTACGAGCAGTACTTC. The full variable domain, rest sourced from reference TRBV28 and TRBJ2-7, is DVKVTQSSRYLVKRTGEKVFLECVQDMDHENMFWYRQDPGLGLRLIYFSYDVKMKEKGDIPEGYSVSREKKERFSLILESASTNQTSMYLCASSLTGGALYEQYFGPGTRLTVT.

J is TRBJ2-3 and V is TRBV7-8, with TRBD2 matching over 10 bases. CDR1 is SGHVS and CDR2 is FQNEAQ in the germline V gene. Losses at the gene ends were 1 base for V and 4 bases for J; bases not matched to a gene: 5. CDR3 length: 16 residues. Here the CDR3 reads CASSLVSGRSSDTQYF. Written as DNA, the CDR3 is TGTGCCAGCAGCTTAGTTAGCGGGAGGAGTTCAGATACGCAGTATTTT.

CDR3: CASSLVDDGDVLTF. Here the CDR3 DNA reads TGTGCCAGCAGCTTGGTCGATGACGGGGACGTCCTGACTTTC. The chain carries TRBV5-6 and TRBJ2-6; D may be TRBD2 (5 bases). Germline V gives CDR1 SGHDT, CDR2 YYEEEE. V lost 0 bases and J lost 11, with 12 bases in between. The CDR3 runs to 14 residues.

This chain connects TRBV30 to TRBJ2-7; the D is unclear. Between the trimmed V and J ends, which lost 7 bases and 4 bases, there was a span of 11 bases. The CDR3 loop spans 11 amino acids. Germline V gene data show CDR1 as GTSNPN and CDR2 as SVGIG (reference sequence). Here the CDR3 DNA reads TGTGCCTCCTCGTGGCAGTACGAGCAGTACTTC. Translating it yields CASSWQYEQYF. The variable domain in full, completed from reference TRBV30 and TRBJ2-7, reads SQTIHQWPATLVQPVGSPLSLECTVEGTSNPNLYWYRQAAGRGLQLLFYSVGIGQISSEVPQNLSASRPQDRQFILSSKKLLLSDSGFYLCASSWQYEQYFGPGTRLTVT.

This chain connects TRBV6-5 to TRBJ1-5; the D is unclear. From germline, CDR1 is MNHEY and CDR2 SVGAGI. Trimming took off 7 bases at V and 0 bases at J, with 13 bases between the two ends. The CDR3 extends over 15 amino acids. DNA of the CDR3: TGTGCCAGCACTCCAGGATTCTATAGCAATCAGCCCCAGCATTTT. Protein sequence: CASTPGFYSNQPQHF.

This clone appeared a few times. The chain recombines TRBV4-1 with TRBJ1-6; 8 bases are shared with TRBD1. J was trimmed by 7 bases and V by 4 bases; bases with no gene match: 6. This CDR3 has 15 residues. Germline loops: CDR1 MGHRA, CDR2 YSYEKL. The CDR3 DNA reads TGCGCCAGCAGCCGGGCCGGGACAGGAAATTCACCCCTCCACTTT. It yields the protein CASSRAGTGNSPLHF.